These T cell receptor beta chains were read from a single sample in a study of T cells in narcolepsy. The assay was immunoSEQ multiplex PCR, and TCRdb's table has in-frame clones only and misses some. The data contain under 40,000 clones, around 86% of them seen just once; the ten biggest clones take up 0.66%. The sequencing input was memory (CD45RA-) CD4+ T cells from blood. The receptors stem from a human donor in good health. CDR3s include the opening cysteine and the closing phenylalanine or tryptophan. The order of the fields is clone size, J gene, V gene, CDR3 protein. A row's size may be missing; if present it is once, few, many or a size class.

clone size: NA
J gene: TRBJ1-2
V gene: TRBV9
CDR3 protein: CASSLTDEGGYTF

clone size: once
J gene: TRBJ1-2
V gene: TRBV30
CDR3 protein: CAWSVNKGQGYTF

clone size: few
J gene: TRBJ2-4
V gene: TRBV15
CDR3 protein: CATLRSPQGVAKNIQYF

clone size: NA
J gene: TRBJ1-2
V gene: TRBV9
CDR3 protein: CASSVAVTGANYGYTF

clone size: once
J gene: TRBJ1-2
V gene: TRBV28
CDR3 protein: CASSLEGRFGYTF

clone size: NA
J gene: TRBJ1-1
V gene: TRBV5-1
CDR3 protein: CASSLALQGGLVTEAFF

clone size: NA
J gene: TRBJ2-4
V gene: TRBV11-1
CDR3 protein: CASSFRAEENIQYF

clone size: NA
J gene: TRBJ2-4
V gene: TRBV28
CDR3 protein: CASSSWDGVLAKNIQYF

clone size: NA
J gene: TRBJ1-2
V gene: TRBV5-4
CDR3 protein: CASSLGRNYGYTF

clone size: NA
J gene: TRBJ2-1
V gene: TRBV10-3
CDR3 protein: CAISESGAGKYNEQFF

clone size: NA
J gene: TRBJ2-2
V gene: TRBV11-2
CDR3 protein: CASSLEGTVRNTGELFF

clone size: NA
J gene: TRBJ1-4
V gene: TRBV5-4
CDR3 protein: CASSRGTGGLFF

clone size: NA
J gene: TRBJ2-1
V gene: TRBV4-3
CDR3 protein: CASSQEGRNNEQFF

clone size: NA
J gene: TRBJ2-1
V gene: TRBV28
CDR3 protein: CASSLAGNEQFF

clone size: NA
J gene: TRBJ1-5
V gene: TRBV28
CDR3 protein: CASRPTGAYNQPQHF

clone size: few
J gene: TRBJ1-1
V gene: TRBV4-3
CDR3 protein: CASSQVLGMNTEAFF

clone size: NA
J gene: TRBJ2-1
V gene: TRBV6-1
CDR3 protein: CASSDLDEQFF

clone size: NA
J gene: TRBJ1-1
V gene: TRBV6-1
CDR3 protein: CASSEAGRGHNTEAFF

clone size: NA
J gene: TRBJ2-5
V gene: TRBV6-1
CDR3 protein: CASSGLGRPQETQYF

clone size: NA
J gene: TRBJ2-7
V gene: TRBV7-8
CDR3 protein: CASSLVQGAYEQYF

clone size: once
J gene: TRBJ1-2
V gene: TRBV7-9
CDR3 protein: CASSPWTDHNYGYTF

clone size: NA
J gene: TRBJ1-4
V gene: TRBV5-1
CDR3 protein: CASSSGGLEKLFF

clone size: NA
J gene: TRBJ1-4
V gene: TRBV6-1
CDR3 protein: CAGGGTPNEKLFF

clone size: NA
J gene: TRBJ1-4
V gene: TRBV5-4
CDR3 protein: CASSFGGTNEKLFF

clone size: NA
J gene: TRBJ2-3
V gene: TRBV4-2
CDR3 protein: CASSQDESAGTSSTDTQYF

clone size: NA
J gene: TRBJ2-2
V gene: TRBV9
CDR3 protein: CASSYGGIGSGELFF

clone size: NA
J gene: TRBJ2-7
V gene: TRBV2
CDR3 protein: CASSDRGRSYEQYF

clone size: few
J gene: TRBJ1-3
V gene: TRBV29-1
CDR3 protein: CSVGLGAGNTIYF

clone size: NA
J gene: TRBJ1-2
V gene: TRBV28
CDR3 protein: CASLSRRGGILGYTF

clone size: once
J gene: TRBJ1-5
V gene: TRBV6-6
CDR3 protein: CASKDTGGNQPQHF

clone size: NA
J gene: TRBJ1-2
V gene: TRBV19
CDR3 protein: CASTRGPLGYGYTF

clone size: NA
J gene: TRBJ1-2
V gene: TRBV6-1
CDR3 protein: CASSEAGPGGYTF

clone size: NA
J gene: TRBJ2-3
V gene: TRBV6-5
CDR3 protein: CASSYSGHYTDTQYF

clone size: NA
J gene: TRBJ1-6
V gene: TRBV6-5
CDR3 protein: CASSYRFGQGNSPLHF

clone size: NA
J gene: TRBJ1-1
V gene: TRBV29-1
CDR3 protein: CSVEYSGTAEAFF

clone size: NA
J gene: TRBJ1-4
V gene: TRBV5-4
CDR3 protein: CASSYGSQTTNEKLFF

clone size: NA
J gene: TRBJ1-2
V gene: TRBV20-1
CDR3 protein: CSASQGSGYTF

clone size: NA
J gene: TRBJ1-2
V gene: TRBV16
CDR3 protein: CASSQNFLGYTF

clone size: NA
J gene: TRBJ1-1
V gene: TRBV5-1
CDR3 protein: CASTPQGMNTEAFF

clone size: NA
J gene: TRBJ2-5
V gene: TRBV30
CDR3 protein: CAWSLPGRSYQETQYF

clone size: NA
J gene: TRBJ2-5
V gene: TRBV7-9
CDR3 protein: CASSPKRRVGETQYF

clone size: NA
J gene: TRBJ1-1
V gene: TRBV6-5
CDR3 protein: CASSYEGGRTEAFF

clone size: NA
J gene: TRBJ1-2
V gene: TRBV6-5
CDR3 protein: CASSYLTGQGGYTF

clone size: once
J gene: TRBJ2-1
V gene: TRBV9
CDR3 protein: CASSPWVAGYNEQFF

clone size: NA
J gene: TRBJ1-1
V gene: TRBV19
CDR3 protein: CASSIVENTEAFF

clone size: NA
J gene: TRBJ1-1
V gene: TRBV28
CDR3 protein: CASSRGEGTNTEAFF

clone size: NA
J gene: TRBJ1-6
V gene: TRBV4-1
CDR3 protein: CASSQEGALNSPLHF

clone size: NA
J gene: TRBJ1-2
V gene: TRBV6-5
CDR3 protein: CASRYGSDRAYGYTF